This TCR beta chain was captured in a study of vaccination effects on CD4 cells after COVID-19. Looking at the study overall: Early samples were taken at day +14, late at days +241, +227, +161. The post-vaccine samples were taken, at the median, 72 days after the second dose. Researchers reported culturing two million PBMC in each well, adding about 9.5 IU/ml IL-2 and around 9.1 ug/ml peptides. Study-wide points: New vaccine-induced clones dominated post-vaccine spike-reactive clones in convalescents.

Germline values: CDR1 DFQATT, CDR2 SNEGSKA (reference sequence). The CDR3 has 13 amino acids. The germline V and J ends were trimmed by 3 bases and 14 bases, with 19 bases remaining between them. Note on this clone: The antigen is not known.

Cells that had been cultured for roughly ten days were the source of isolated CD4+ T cells. A PCR test confirmed that the person had SARS-CoV-2 infection between March and December 2020. It was two doses of either the BNT162b2 or mRNA-1273 vaccine that participants received. The protocol was immunoSEQ multiplex PCR, while the TCRdb copy is restricted to in-frame clones and leaves out a portion. This table holds tens of thousands of clones, around 76% found once. The clonotype originates from a human donor who had a prior SARS-CoV-2 infection. The J gene is TRBJ1-4, the V gene TRBV20-1; D uncertain. Sequenced material: CD4+ T cells from PBMCs cultured without peptide, taken after COVID-19 vaccination. CDR3 sequence: CSASSRVGGWLFF. The CDR3 coding sequence is TGCAGTGCTAGTTCACGAGTGGGAGGTTGGCTGTTTTTT.